This TCR beta chain is drawn from a study of T cell repertoires in cytomegalovirus infection. Study-level information: In public TCR beta signatures, there were indications of both CMV infection and matching HLA type. Study results and limitations: Across the ex vivo response, the dominant clonotypes were HLA-C-restricted CMV-specific TCR beta clonotypes. The cumulative frequency of public TCR beta families identified carriers of CMV plus the relevant HLA.

Via MiXCR, TCRdb re-called the reads, giving one row per CDR3 protein. Of 510,000 or so distinct CDR3 sequences listed, about a quarter are singletons. A few counts support this clonotype. Its target is unknown. The sequence was obtained from a human donor in good health (CMV status not recorded). Some clones in this sample may be carry-over from other donors' samples. The sequenced sample consisted of PBMCs.

The CDR3 spells CASSPRGREEAFF. The DNA of the CDR3 is TGTGCCAGCAGCCCGAGGGGCAGGGAGGAAGCTTTCTTT. The chain is built from TRBV14 and TRBJ1-1, with D perhaps TRBD1 (5 bases). Trimming stripped 4 bases from V and 8 bases from J, with 14 bases between. The CDR3 is made up of 13 amino acids. Germline V gene lookup returns CDR1 SGHDN and CDR2 FVKESK.